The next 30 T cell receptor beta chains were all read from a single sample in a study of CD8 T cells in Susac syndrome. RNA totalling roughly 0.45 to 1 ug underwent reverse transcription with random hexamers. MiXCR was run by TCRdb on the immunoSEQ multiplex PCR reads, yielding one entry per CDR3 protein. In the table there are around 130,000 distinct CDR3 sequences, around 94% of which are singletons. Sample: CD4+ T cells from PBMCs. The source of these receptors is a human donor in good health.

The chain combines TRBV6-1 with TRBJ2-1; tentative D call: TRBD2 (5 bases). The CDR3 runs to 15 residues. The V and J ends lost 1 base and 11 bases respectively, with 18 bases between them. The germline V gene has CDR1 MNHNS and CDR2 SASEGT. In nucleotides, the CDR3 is TGTGCCAGCAGTGAAGATTACGGGATAGGTTCCCAGCAGTTCTTC. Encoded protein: CASSEDYGIGSQQFF.

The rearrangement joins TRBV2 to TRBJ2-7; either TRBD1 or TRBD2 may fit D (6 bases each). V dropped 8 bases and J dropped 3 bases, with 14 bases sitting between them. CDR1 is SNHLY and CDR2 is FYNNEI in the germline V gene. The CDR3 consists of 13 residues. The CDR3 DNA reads TGTGCCAGCGGAGGGGACACATTCTACGAGCAGTACTTC. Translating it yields CASGGDTFYEQYF. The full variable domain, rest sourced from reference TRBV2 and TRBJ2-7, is EPEVTQTPSHQVTQMGQEVILRCVPISNHLYFYWYRQILGQKVEFLVSFYNNEISEKSEIFDDQFSVERPDGSNFTLKIRSTKLEDSAMYFCASGGDTFYEQYFGPGTRLTVT.

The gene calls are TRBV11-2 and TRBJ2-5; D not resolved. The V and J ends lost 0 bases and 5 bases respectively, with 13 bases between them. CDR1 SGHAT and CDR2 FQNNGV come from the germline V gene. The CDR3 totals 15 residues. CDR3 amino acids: CASSLEYAAWETQYF. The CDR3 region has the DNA TGTGCCAGCAGCTTAGAGTACGCCGCCTGGGAGACCCAGTACTTC.

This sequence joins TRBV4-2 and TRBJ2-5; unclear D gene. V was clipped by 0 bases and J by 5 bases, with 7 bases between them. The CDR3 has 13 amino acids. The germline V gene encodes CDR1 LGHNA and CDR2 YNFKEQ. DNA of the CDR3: TGTGCCAGCAGCCAAGATTTTAGGGAGACCCAGTACTTC. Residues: CASSQDFRETQYF.

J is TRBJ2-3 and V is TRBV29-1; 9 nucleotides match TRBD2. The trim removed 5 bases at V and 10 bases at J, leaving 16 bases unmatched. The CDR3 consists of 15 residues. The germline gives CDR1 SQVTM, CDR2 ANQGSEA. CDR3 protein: CSVQTRLADPASQYF. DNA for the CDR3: TGCAGCGTTCAGACGCGACTAGCGGACCCGGCGTCGCAGTATTTT.

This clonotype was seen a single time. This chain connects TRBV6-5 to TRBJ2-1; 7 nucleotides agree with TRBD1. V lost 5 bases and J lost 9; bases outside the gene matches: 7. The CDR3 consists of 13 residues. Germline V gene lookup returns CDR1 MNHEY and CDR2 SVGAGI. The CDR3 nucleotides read TGTGCCAGCAGTCAGTCCCGGGACAGTGAGCAGTTCTTC. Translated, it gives CASSQSRDSEQFF.

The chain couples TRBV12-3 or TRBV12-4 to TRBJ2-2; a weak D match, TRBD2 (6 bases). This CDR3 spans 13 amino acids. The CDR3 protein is CAGGRMNTGELFF. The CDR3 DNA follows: TGTGCAGGAGGGAGGATGAACACCGGGGAGCTGTTTTTT.

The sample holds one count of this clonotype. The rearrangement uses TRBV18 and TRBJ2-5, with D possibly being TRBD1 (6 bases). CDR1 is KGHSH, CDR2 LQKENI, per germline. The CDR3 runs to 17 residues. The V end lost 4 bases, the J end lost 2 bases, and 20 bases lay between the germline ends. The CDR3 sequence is CASSQNYGTSFQETQYF. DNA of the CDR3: TGTGCCAGCTCACAGAATTACGGGACATCCTTTCAAGAGACCCAGTACTTC. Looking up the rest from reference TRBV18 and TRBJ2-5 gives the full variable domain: NAGVMQNPRHLVRRRGQEARLRCSPMKGHSHVYWYRQLPEEGLKFMVYLQKENIIDESGMPKERFSAEFPKEGPSILRIQQVVRGDSAAYFCASSQNYGTSFQETQYFGPGTRLLVL.

CDR3: CASSQGAGTQPQHF. Written as DNA, the CDR3 is TGTGCCAGCAGCCAAGGAGCCGGCACTCAGCCCCAGCATTTT. V and J are TRBV3-1 and TRBJ1-5, with D unclear. There are 14 residues in the CDR3. Trimming took 1 base from V and 6 from J, leaving 10 bases between them. Looked up from germline, CDR1 is LGHDT and CDR2 is YNNKEL (reference sequence).

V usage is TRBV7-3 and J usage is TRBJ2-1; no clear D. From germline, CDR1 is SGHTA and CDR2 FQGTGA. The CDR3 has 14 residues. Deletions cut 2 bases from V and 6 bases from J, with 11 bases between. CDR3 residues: CASSLASHSNEQFF. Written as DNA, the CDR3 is TGTGCCAGCAGCTTAGCCTCCCATTCCAATGAGCAGTTCTTC.

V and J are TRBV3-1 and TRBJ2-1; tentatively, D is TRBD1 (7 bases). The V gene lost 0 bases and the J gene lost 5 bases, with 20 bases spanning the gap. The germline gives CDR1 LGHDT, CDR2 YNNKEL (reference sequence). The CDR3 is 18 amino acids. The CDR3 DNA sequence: TGTGCCAGCAGCCAAGATCGCTGGGGGGACAGTAAGAACAATGAGCAGTTCTTC. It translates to CASSQDRWGDSKNNEQFF.

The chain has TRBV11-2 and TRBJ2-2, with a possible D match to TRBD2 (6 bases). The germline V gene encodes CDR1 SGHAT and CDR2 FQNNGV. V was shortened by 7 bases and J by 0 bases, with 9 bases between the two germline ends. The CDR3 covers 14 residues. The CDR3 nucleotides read TGTGCCAGCATGGACTACTCGAACACCGGGGAGCTGTTTTTT. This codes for CASMDYSNTGELFF.

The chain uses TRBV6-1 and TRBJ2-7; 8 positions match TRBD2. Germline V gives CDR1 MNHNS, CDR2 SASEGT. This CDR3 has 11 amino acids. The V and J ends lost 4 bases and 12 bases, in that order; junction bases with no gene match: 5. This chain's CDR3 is CASSGLATRYF. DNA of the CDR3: TGTGCCAGCAGTGGACTAGCGACCCGGTACTTC.

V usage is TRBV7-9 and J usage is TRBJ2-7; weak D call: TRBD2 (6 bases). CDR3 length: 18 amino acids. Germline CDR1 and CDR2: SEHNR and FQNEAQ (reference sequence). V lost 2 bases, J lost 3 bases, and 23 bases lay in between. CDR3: CASSLLLFSGTSDYEQYF. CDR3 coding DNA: TGTGCCAGCAGCTTACTTCTCTTCTCGGGGACTTCGGACTACGAGCAGTACTTC.

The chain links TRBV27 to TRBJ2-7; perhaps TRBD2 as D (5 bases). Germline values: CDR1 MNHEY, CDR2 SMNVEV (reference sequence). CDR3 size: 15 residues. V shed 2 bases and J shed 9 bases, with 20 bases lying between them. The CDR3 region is CASSLGGGRTTGQYF. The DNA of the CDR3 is TGTGCCAGCAGTTTAGGAGGAGGACGGACGACCGGGCAGTACTTC.

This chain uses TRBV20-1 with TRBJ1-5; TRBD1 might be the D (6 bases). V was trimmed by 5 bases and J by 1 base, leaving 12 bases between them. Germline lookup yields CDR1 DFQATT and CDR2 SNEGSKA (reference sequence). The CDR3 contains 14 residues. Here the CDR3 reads CSAPQGMSNQPQHF. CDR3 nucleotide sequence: TGCAGTGCTCCCCAGGGGATGAGCAATCAGCCCCAGCATTTT.

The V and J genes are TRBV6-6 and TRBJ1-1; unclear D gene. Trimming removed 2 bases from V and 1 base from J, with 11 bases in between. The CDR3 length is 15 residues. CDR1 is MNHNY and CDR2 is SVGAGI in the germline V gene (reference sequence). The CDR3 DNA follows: TGTGCCAGCAGTTACGAAGTAGTTGGGAACACTGAAGCTTTCTTT. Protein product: CASSYEVVGNTEAFF.

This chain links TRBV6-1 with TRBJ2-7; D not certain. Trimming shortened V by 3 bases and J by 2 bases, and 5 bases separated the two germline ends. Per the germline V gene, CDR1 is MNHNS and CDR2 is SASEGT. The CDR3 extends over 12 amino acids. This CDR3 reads CASSEVTYEQYF. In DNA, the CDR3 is TGTGCCAGCAGTGAGGTCACCTACGAGCAGTACTTC.

The CDR3 region has the DNA TGTGCCAGCAGTCCACCCCGGACAGGAGTAAGCAATCAGCCCCAGCATTTT. Protein sequence: CASSPPRTGVSNQPQHF. The chain employs TRBV12-3 or TRBV12-4 and TRBJ1-5; 7 bases fit TRBD1. Losses at the gene ends were 5 bases for V and 1 base for J; bases not matched to a gene: 11. The CDR3 is 17 amino acids.

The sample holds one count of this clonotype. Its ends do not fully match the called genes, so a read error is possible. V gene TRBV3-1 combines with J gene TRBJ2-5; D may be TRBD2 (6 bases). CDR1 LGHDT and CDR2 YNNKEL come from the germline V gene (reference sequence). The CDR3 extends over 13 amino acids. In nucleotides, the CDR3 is TGTGTCAGCAGCCTTATCGGGGGAGAGACCCAGTACTTC. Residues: CVSSLIGGETQYF.

For the CDR3, the DNA is TGTGCCAGCAGTTTGCCCGATCAGCCCCAGCATTTT. This gives the protein CASSLPDQPQHF. This chain uses TRBV28 with TRBJ1-5; D gene ambiguous. The ends were cut back, 3 bases at V and 5 bases at J, with 5 bases in the middle. The CDR3 runs to 12 residues. Germline assignment: CDR1 MDHEN and CDR2 SYDVKM.

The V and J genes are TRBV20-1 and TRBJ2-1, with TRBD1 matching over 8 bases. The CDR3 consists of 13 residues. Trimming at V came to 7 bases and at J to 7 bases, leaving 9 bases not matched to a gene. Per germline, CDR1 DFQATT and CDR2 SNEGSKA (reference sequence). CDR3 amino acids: CSVPRQGRNEQFF. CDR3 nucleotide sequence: TGCAGTGTCCCCAGACAGGGGAGGAATGAGCAGTTCTTC.

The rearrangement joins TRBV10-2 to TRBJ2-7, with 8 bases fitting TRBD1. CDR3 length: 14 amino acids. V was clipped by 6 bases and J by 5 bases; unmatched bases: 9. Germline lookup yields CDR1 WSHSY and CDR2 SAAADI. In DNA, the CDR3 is TGCGCCAGCAGGACGGGGACAGGATCCCACGAGCAGTACTTC. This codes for CASRTGTGSHEQYF.

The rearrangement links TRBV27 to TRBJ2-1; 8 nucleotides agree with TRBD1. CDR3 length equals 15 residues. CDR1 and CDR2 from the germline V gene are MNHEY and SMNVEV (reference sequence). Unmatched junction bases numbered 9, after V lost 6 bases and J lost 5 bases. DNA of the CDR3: TGTGCCAGCAGGCAGAAGACAGGGGACAACAATGAGCAGTTCTTC. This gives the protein CASRQKTGDNNEQFF.

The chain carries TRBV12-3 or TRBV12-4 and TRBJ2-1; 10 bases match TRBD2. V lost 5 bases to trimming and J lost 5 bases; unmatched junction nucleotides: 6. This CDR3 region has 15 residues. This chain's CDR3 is CASSPLAGDHNEQFF. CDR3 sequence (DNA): TGTGCCAGCAGTCCCCTAGCGGGAGACCACAATGAGCAGTTCTTC.

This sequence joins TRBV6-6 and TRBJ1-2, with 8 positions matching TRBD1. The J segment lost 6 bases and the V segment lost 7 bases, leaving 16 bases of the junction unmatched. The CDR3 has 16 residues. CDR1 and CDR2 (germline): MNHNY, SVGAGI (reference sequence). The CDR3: CASTHRTGPDGNGYTF. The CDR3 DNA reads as TGTGCCAGCACTCACCGGACAGGGCCCGATGGGAATGGCTACACCTTC.

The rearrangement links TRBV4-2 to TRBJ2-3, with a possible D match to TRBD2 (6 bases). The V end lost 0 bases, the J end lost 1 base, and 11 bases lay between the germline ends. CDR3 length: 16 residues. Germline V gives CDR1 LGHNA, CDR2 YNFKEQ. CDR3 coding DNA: TGTGCCAGCAGCCAAGAACCGGGGGTCCGCACAGATACGCAGTATTTT. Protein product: CASSQEPGVRTDTQYF.

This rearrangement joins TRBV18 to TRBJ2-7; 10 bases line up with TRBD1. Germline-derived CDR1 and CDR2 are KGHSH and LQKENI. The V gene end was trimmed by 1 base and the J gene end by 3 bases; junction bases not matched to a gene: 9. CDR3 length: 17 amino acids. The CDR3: CASSPQLSGTGDYEQYF. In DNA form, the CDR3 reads TGTGCCAGCTCACCACAACTGTCCGGGACAGGGGACTACGAGCAGTACTTC. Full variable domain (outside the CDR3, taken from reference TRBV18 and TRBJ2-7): NAGVMQNPRHLVRRRGQEARLRCSPMKGHSHVYWYRQLPEEGLKFMVYLQKENIIDESGMPKERFSAEFPKEGPSILRIQQVVRGDSAAYFCASSPQLSGTGDYEQYFGPGTRLTVT.

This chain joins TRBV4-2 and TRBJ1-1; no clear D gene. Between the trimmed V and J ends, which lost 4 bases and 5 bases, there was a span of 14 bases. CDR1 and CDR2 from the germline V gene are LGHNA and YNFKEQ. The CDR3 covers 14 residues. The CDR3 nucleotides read TGTGCCAGCAGCCTGAGGAGGGAGAGGACTGAAGCTTTCTTT. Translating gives CASSLRRERTEAFF.

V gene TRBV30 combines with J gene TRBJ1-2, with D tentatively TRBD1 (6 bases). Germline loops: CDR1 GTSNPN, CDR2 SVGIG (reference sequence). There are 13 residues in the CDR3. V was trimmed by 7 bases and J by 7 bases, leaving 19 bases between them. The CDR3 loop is CASQSQGSGGYTF. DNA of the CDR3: TGTGCCTCCCAATCACAGGGATCGGGTGGCTACACCTTC.